This T cell receptor (beta chain) was observed in a study of shared clonotypes between healthy human individuals. Looking at the study overall: Plates per donor: three CD4 naive, three CD4 memory, two CD8 naive, one CD8 memory.

The CDR3 has 15 residues. The germline V gene encodes CDR1 PRHDT and CDR2 FYEKMQ (reference sequence). Trimming left V 0 bases short and J 4 bases short, with 10 bases between. Sequencing used immunoSEQ multiplex PCR; TCRdb keeps in-frame clones, though not all of them. Of some 600,000 clones in the sample, roughly 95% were seen once. Naive CD8 cells, CD45RO-negative and positively selected for CCR7, excluded terminally differentiated effector memory CD45RA+ cells. Study observations and caveats: Researchers found naive subsets generally carried larger estimated richness than memory subsets. A reduction in generation probabilities was seen for non-shared clonotypes relative to those shared by all four donors. Several donors held around 5% of naive CD4 clonotypes in common.

A remark on this clone: Its target is not known.

Sequenced: naive CD8+ T cells sorted from blood. The rearrangement uses TRBV13 and TRBJ1-5; no clear D gene. This receptor was taken from a woman aged 25 to 39 in good health. CDR3 in DNA: TGTGCCAGCAGCTTAGGTGGAGCCGGAAATCAGCCCCAGCATTTT. As protein: CASSLGGAGNQPQHF. Looking up the rest from reference TRBV13 and TRBJ1-5 gives the full variable domain: AAGVIQSPRHLIKEKRETATLKCYPIPRHDTVYWYQQGPGQDPQFLISFYEKMQSDKGSIPDRFSAQQFSDYHSELNMSSLELGDSALYFCASSLGGAGNQPQHFGDGTRLSIL.